This T cell receptor beta chain was identified during a study of Ad26.COV2.S vaccination and SARS-CoV-2 variants. Study-wide points: Recipients of vaccine and of placebo showed similar breadth of their non-spike TCR repertoires.

CDR1 LGHNA and CDR2 YSLEER come from the germline V gene. The CDR3 sequence is 14 residues long. Trimming shortened V by 7 bases and J by 1 base, and 13 bases separated the two germline ends. Specified treatment: roughly 20 received Ad26.COV2.S at low or high dose, single or two shots; 5 received placebo; per-sample allocation not given. Samples came from day 63 after the first vaccine or placebo injection. The assay was immunoSEQ multiplex PCR, and TCRdb's table has in-frame clones only and misses some. The data hold roughly 500,000 clones, with 80% to 90% observed a single time. This clone has a single count. The antigen is undetermined.

The sample was peripheral blood, taken in a trial of Ad26.COV2.S vaccine versus placebo. The sequence came from a person aged 18-60 years who received the Ad26.COV2.S COVID-19 vaccine or a placebo. The chain carries TRBV4-3 and TRBJ1-1, with D maybe TRBD1 (5 bases). The CDR3 reads CASKPTGGNTEAFF. The CDR3 coding sequence is TGCGCCAGCAAACCCACGGGGGGGAACACTGAAGCTTTCTTT.